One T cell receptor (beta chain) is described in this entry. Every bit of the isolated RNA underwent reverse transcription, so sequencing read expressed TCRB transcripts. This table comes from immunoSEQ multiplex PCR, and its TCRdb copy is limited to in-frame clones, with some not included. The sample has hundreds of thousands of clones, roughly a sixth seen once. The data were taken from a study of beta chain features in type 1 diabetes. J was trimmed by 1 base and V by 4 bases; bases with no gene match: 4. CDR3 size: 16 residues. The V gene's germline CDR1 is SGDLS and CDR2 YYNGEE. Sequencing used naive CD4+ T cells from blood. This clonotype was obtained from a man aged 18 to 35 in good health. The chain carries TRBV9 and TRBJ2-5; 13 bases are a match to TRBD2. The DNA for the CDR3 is TGTGCCAGCAGCTCGGGACTAGCGGGACGCCAAGAGACCCAGTACTTC. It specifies CASSSGLAGRQETQYF.